Below, 20 T cell receptor beta chains from the same sample are listed, as sequenced in a study of CD8+ T cells in alopecia areata. The treatment here: oral pan-JAK inhibitor, 5-10 mg twice daily. Extracted from the samples, RNA was reverse transcribed into cDNA to serve as the sequencing template. Profiled with immunoSEQ multiplex PCR; TCRdb holds only in-frame clones, not every one. Of roughly 210,000 clones in the sample, around 43% were seen once. This material consisted of CD4+ T cells sorted from blood, taken between weeks 36 and 40, from a patient treated with tofacitinib. These TCRs come from a human donor with alopecia areata.

The chain uses TRBV27 and TRBJ2-1, with 9 bases identical to TRBD2. Germline V gene data show CDR1 as MNHEY and CDR2 as SMNVEV (reference sequence). V lost 2 bases, J lost 7 bases, and 6 bases stayed unmatched. The CDR3 is 15 amino acids. The CDR3 DNA reads as TGTGCCAGCAGTTTAGAGTGGCTAGCGGGAAATGAGCAGTTCTTC. Its protein is CASSLEWLAGNEQFF.

This clone has only a few counts. This chain connects TRBV5-1 to TRBJ2-3, with D possibly matching TRBD1 (5 bases). The V end lost 4 bases, the J end lost 3 bases, and 9 bases lay between the germline ends. Germline V gene lookup returns CDR1 SGHRS and CDR2 YFSETQ. CDR3 size: 13 residues. The CDR3 sequence is CASSDTGTDTQYF. For the CDR3, the DNA is TGCGCCAGCAGCGATACAGGAACAGATACGCAGTATTTT.

V is TRBV18 and J is TRBJ1-1, with a tentative D call TRBD1 (5 bases). Trimming shortened V by 2 bases and J by 1 base, and 11 bases separated the two germline ends. CDR3 size: 15 residues. The germline V gene encodes CDR1 KGHSH and CDR2 LQKENI. The CDR3 sequence is CASSPTAQENTEAFF. The CDR3, as DNA: TGTGCCAGCTCACCAACTGCACAGGAGAACACTGAAGCTTTCTTT. The whole variable domain, filled in from reference TRBV18 and TRBJ1-1, reads NAGVMQNPRHLVRRRGQEARLRCSPMKGHSHVYWYRQLPEEGLKFMVYLQKENIIDESGMPKERFSAEFPKEGPSILRIQQVVRGDSAAYFCASSPTAQENTEAFFGQGTRLTVV.

This clone was observed a few times. The CDR3, as DNA: TGTGCCAGCAGGAGACAGGGGGCGGGTGAGCAGTTCTTC. Amino acids: CASRRQGAGEQFF. The genes are TRBV2 and TRBJ2-1; 10 bases match TRBD1. Germline CDR1 and CDR2: SNHLY and FYNNEI. Trimming removed 6 bases from V and 9 bases from J; junction bases left unmatched: 5. The CDR3 has 13 residues.

V is TRBV29-1 and J is TRBJ2-7, with a possible D match to TRBD1 (6 bases). V shed 6 bases and J shed 2 bases, with 14 bases lying between them. Per germline, CDR1 SQVTM and CDR2 ANQGSEA. The length of the CDR3 is 13 residues. CDR3 sequence reads: CSVSRDKAYEQYF. CDR3 DNA sequence: TGCAGCGTATCCCGGGACAAGGCCTACGAGCAGTACTTC.

The V and J genes are TRBV29-1 and TRBJ2-3; D may be TRBD2 (6 bases). The CDR3 contains 11 residues. The germline V gene encodes CDR1 SQVTM and CDR2 ANQGSEA. Trimming took off 8 bases at V and 6 bases at J, with 12 bases between the two ends. The CDR3 region is CSTEEGDTQYF. CDR3 coding DNA: TGCAGCACCGAGGAGGGCGATACGCAGTATTTT.

The chain recombines TRBV5-1 with TRBJ2-3; D may be TRBD2 (6 bases). The CDR3 has 16 residues. Germline-derived CDR1 and CDR2 are SGHRS and YFSETQ. The V end lost 3 bases, the J end lost 1 base, and 15 bases lay between the germline ends. Written as DNA, the CDR3 is TGCGCCAGCAGCTCGCTAGCGTCTAGGGGCACAGATACGCAGTATTTT. Translating it yields CASSSLASRGTDTQYF.

This sequence joins TRBV11-2 and TRBJ2-3; D is unclear. Trimming cost V 1 base and J 3 bases, with 11 bases left between them. This CDR3 has 15 amino acids. CDR1 and CDR2 from the germline V gene are SGHAT and FQNNGV. This CDR3 is CASSLVGRSTDTQYF. CDR3 sequence (DNA): TGTGCCAGCAGCTTAGTAGGCCGAAGTACAGATACGCAGTATTTT. Together with reference TRBV11-2 and TRBJ2-3, the CDR3 gives the full variable domain: EAGVAQSPRYKIIEKRQSVAFWCNPISGHATLYWYQQILGQGPKLLIQFQNNGVVDDSQLPKDRFSAERLKGVDSTLKIQPAKLEDSAVYLCASSLVGRSTDTQYFGPGTRLTVL.

V gene TRBV10-3 combines with J gene TRBJ2-3, with a possible D match to TRBD1 (5 bases). Trimming left V 10 bases short and J 6 bases short, with 11 bases between. The CDR3 covers 11 residues. The germline V gene encodes CDR1 ENHRY and CDR2 SYGVKD. CDR3 region: CASRKGDTQYF. For the CDR3, the DNA is TGTGCCAGTCGGAAGGGGGATACGCAGTATTTT.

The genes are TRBV30 and TRBJ2-6; TRBD2 agrees at 8 bases. CDR1 GTSNPN and CDR2 SVGIG come from the germline V gene (reference sequence). The junction had 6 bases not matched to a gene; V was cut back by 3 bases and J by 2 bases. The CDR3 has 16 residues. CDR3 amino acids: CAWRFSGTAGANVLTF. The DNA for the CDR3 is TGTGCCTGGAGGTTTAGCGGGACGGCTGGGGCCAACGTCCTGACTTTC.

Only one count was recorded for this clone. The genes are TRBV4-1 and TRBJ2-7; D perhaps matches TRBD1 (6 bases). From germline, CDR1 is MGHRA and CDR2 YSYEKL. V was cut by 4 bases and J by 6 bases, with 16 bases left in between. The CDR3 is made up of 14 amino acids. CDR3 sequence (DNA): TGCGCCAGCAGCCCCGTGGCAGGGGTCGGCGAGCAGTACTTC. Translated: CASSPVAGVGEQYF.

V gene TRBV18 combines with J gene TRBJ2-7; D possibly uses TRBD1 or TRBD2 (5 bases each). Germline loops: CDR1 KGHSH, CDR2 LQKENI. The CDR3 loop spans 14 amino acids. The V gene lost 0 bases and the J gene lost 3 bases, with 9 bases spanning the gap. Here the CDR3 reads CASSPPTRGYEQYF. The CDR3 DNA sequence: TGTGCCAGCTCACCACCAACGAGGGGCTACGAGCAGTACTTC.

Here the CDR3 DNA reads TGTGCCAGCAGCTTACTTGCGGGAGGGGAGCTGTTTTTT. Protein: CASSLLAGGELFF. The chain uses TRBV11-2 and TRBJ2-2; maybe TRBD2 (6 bases). V gave up 2 bases and J gave up 8 bases, with 9 bases separating them. Germline loops: CDR1 SGHAT, CDR2 FQNNGV. The CDR3 is made up of 13 amino acids.

This clone was counted only a few times. The chain recombines TRBV30 with TRBJ2-7, with D possibly matching TRBD1 (6 bases). V lost 2 bases, J lost 5 bases, and 7 bases lay in between. Germline V gene sequence: CDR1 GTSNPN, CDR2 SVGIG (reference sequence). The CDR3 is 11 amino acids. This CDR3 is CAWSNRDEQYF. The CDR3, as DNA: TGTGCCTGGAGTAACAGGGACGAGCAGTACTTC.

This chain joins TRBV5-1 and TRBJ2-7; 15 bases line up with TRBD2. V dropped 2 bases and J dropped 7; count of bases not matched to a gene: 4. Germline V gives CDR1 SGHRS, CDR2 YFSETQ. The CDR3 extends over 15 amino acids. CDR3 bases: TGCGCCAGCAGCTTCGGACTAGCGGGAGGGGATGAGCAGTACTTC. This codes for CASSFGLAGGDEQYF.

The chain joins TRBV15 to TRBJ1-2; a weak D match, TRBD1 (5 bases). From germline, CDR1 is LNHNV and CDR2 YYDKDF (reference sequence). The CDR3 totals 13 residues. Between the trimmed V and J ends, which lost 5 bases and 2 bases, there was a span of 9 bases. The CDR3 sequence: CATSGGANYGYTF. CDR3 DNA sequence: TGTGCCACCAGCGGAGGGGCGAACTATGGCTACACCTTC.

The sample holds a few counts of this clone. The chain recombines TRBV7-8 with TRBJ1-5; 11 bases match TRBD1. The CDR3 runs to 16 residues. After removal of 5 bases from V and 0 bases from J, the junction contained 3 bases not matched to a gene. Germline CDR1 and CDR2: SGHVS and FQNEAQ. The CDR3: CASSRGQGASNQPQHF. CDR3 DNA sequence: TGTGCCAGCAGCCGAGGACAGGGGGCTAGCAATCAGCCCCAGCATTTT. The whole variable domain, remainder taken from reference TRBV7-8 and TRBJ1-5, is GAGVSQSPRYKVAKRGQDVALRCDPISGHVSLFWYQQALGQGPEFLTYFQNEAQLDKSGLPSDRFFAERPEGSVSTLKIQRTQQEDSAVYLCASSRGQGASNQPQHFGDGTRLSIL.

This clone has a handful of counts. The V call is TRBV29-1, the J call TRBJ2-5, with 7 bases aligning to TRBD1. The germline CDR1 and CDR2 sequences are SQVTM and ANQGSEA. The CDR3 extends over 12 amino acids. J lost 9 bases, V lost 7 bases, and 11 bases had no gene match. For the CDR3, the DNA is TGCAGCGGGGACAGCCCCCTGGGTGCCCAGTACTTC. This encodes CSGDSPLGAQYF. The variable domain in full, completed from reference TRBV29-1 and TRBJ2-5, reads SAVISQKPSRDICQRGTSLTIQCQVDSQVTMMFWYRQQPGQSLTLIATANQGSEATYESGFVIDKFPISRPNLTFSTLTVSNMSPEDSSIYLCSGDSPLGAQYFGPGTRLLVL.

This sequence joins TRBV11-1 and TRBJ2-2; D is unresolved. The CDR3 spans 18 residues. The germline CDR1 and CDR2 sequences are SGHAT and FQDESV (reference sequence). V was trimmed by 5 bases and J by 6 bases, leaving 25 bases between them. The chain's CDR3 is CASSQTRSLRAPPGELFF. CDR3 sequence (DNA): TGTGCCAGCAGCCAAACGCGCAGTCTCCGGGCCCCACCCGGGGAGCTGTTTTTT.

The chain has TRBV28 and TRBJ2-7, with 8 bases fitting TRBD2. The CDR3 contains 14 residues. With V trimmed by 5 bases and J by 5 bases, 8 bases remained unmatched. Looked up from germline, CDR1 is MDHEN and CDR2 is SYDVKM. The CDR3 sequence: CASSPRGGTDEQYF. DNA for the CDR3: TGTGCCAGCAGTCCCCGGGGGGGCACCGACGAGCAGTACTTC.